The rows below give T cell receptor beta chains drawn from one sample of a study of blood T cell repertoires in COVID-19. This table comes from immunoSEQ multiplex PCR, and its TCRdb copy is limited to in-frame clones, with some not included. This table holds fewer than 250,000 clones, over 80% found once. Material: PBMCs or T cells enriched from blood (not recorded which). Every receptor here comes from a woman in her 30s with acute COVID-19. CDR3s include the opening cysteine and the closing phenylalanine or tryptophan. The D gene is left open where the match is weak. Only some rows state a clone size, as once, few, many or a class for expanded clones.

TRBJ1-4	TRBD1	TRBV7-9	NA	TGTGCCAGCAGAACCGGGACAGGAGACGGAAAACTGTTTTTT	CASRTGTGDGKLFF
TRBJ2-1	TRBD2	TRBV10-3	NA	TGTGCCATCAGTGATCTTCTAGCGGGCAATGAGCAGTTCTTC	CAISDLLAGNEQFF
TRBJ2-5	NA	TRBV10-3	NA	TGTGCCATCAGTAGCGGAGACCAAGAGACCCAGTACTTC	CAISSGDQETQYF
TRBJ2-2	NA	TRBV5-1	NA	TGCGCCAGCAGCTTCCCGACAGGAAAGGCGGACACCGGGGAGCTGTTTTTT	CASSFPTGKADTGELFF
TRBJ1-5	NA	TRBV28	NA	TGTGCCAGCAGTTTATTCGCCGCGGGCAATCAGCCCCAGCATTTT	CASSLFAAGNQPQHF
TRBJ2-7	TRBD1	TRBV18	NA	TGTGCCAGCTCACTTGGGACAGGGGGCGATCTTTCCTACGAGCAGTACTTC	CASSLGTGGDLSYEQYF
TRBJ1-4	NA	TRBV5-4	NA	TGTGCCAGCAGCTCTTACAGAGCAACTAATGAAAAACTGTTTTTT	CASSSYRATNEKLFF
TRBJ1-6	NA	TRBV2	NA	TGTGCCAGCAGTGTGGAGTCCGGGAATTCACCCCTCCACTTT	CASSVESGNSPLHF
TRBJ2-1	NA	TRBV25-1	once	TGTGCCAGCAGTGAATTATCAGATGAGCAGTTCTTC	CASSELSDEQFF
TRBJ2-1	NA	TRBV5-1	NA	TGCGCCAGCAGCTTACTAGACAATGAGCAGTTCTTC	CASSLLDNEQFF
TRBJ1-4	NA	TRBV6-5	NA	TGTGCCAGCAGTCCCCCAGCGGGTGAAAAACTGTTTTTT	CASSPPAGEKLFF
TRBJ2-7	TRBD1	TRBV18	NA	TGTGCCAGCTCACCTACGGGGACAGGGGACTACGAGCAGTACTTC	CASSPTGTGDYEQYF
TRBJ2-1	TRBD2	TRBV6-4	NA	TGTGCCAGCAGTGATTTCCTAGCGGGGTACAATGAGCAGTTCTTC	CASSDFLAGYNEQFF
TRBJ2-4	NA	TRBV27	NA	TGTGCCAGCAGTTTAACAGGGTCGGAGGAGCTTCAGTACTTC	CASSLTGSEELQYF
TRBJ1-1	TRBD1	TRBV18	few	TGTGCCAGCTCACCAAGCACAGGGGCTGTGAACACTGAAGCTTTCTTT	CASSPSTGAVNTEAFF
TRBJ1-4	TRBD1	TRBV29-1	NA	TGCAGCGTCGGGGACAGGGGAAATGAAAAACTGTTTTTT	CSVGDRGNEKLFF
TRBJ2-7	NA	TRBV7-9	NA	TGTGCCAGCAGCCCGATTACTGTATCGGTCTACGAGCAGTACTTC	CASSPITVSVYEQYF
TRBJ1-6	TRBD1	TRBV11-2	NA	TGTGCCAGCAGCTTAGCGAGGGACAGCCTTTCCTCCTATAATTCACCCCTCCACTTT	CASSLARDSLSSYNSPLHF
TRBJ1-1	TRBD1	TRBV14	NA	TGTGCCAGCAGCTTAAACAGGGGCGGCACTGAAGCTTTCTTT	CASSLNRGGTEAFF
TRBJ2-3	NA	TRBV7-8	NA	TGTGCCAGCAGCCCCTCCAGGGATACGCAGTATTTT	CASSPSRDTQYF
TRBJ2-1	NA	TRBV12-3/TRBV12-4	NA	TGTGCCAGCAGTTTCTTGGAGGGCGATGAGCAGTTCTTC	CASSFLEGDEQFF
TRBJ1-1	NA	TRBV7-8	NA	TGTGCCAGCAGCTCCCGTTGGGGCGTGAACACTGAAGCTTTCTTT	CASSSRWGVNTEAFF
TRBJ1-2	NA	TRBV7-2	NA	TGTGCCAGCACCGAGGGGGGGAACTATGGCTACACCTTC	CASTEGGNYGYTF
TRBJ2-1	TRBD1	TRBV4-2	NA	TGTGCCAGCAGCCCCATCGACCTCCGGGACAGGGTCTACAATGAGCAGTTCTTC	CASSPIDLRDRVYNEQFF